This TCR beta chain was found in a study of T cell changes during pregnancy in multiple sclerosis. Assay: immunoSEQ multiplex PCR; the TCRdb copy retains only in-frame clones and omits some. The sample has about 39,000 clones, approximately 90% seen once. This clone was counted only a few times. The CDR3 sequence is 10 residues long. Germline V gene data show CDR1 as SQVTM and CDR2 as ANQGSEA. The germline V and J ends were trimmed by 4 bases and 5 bases, with 5 bases remaining between them. The chain combines TRBV29-1 with TRBJ1-1; no clear D gene. Material: CD8+ T cells from peripheral blood mononuclear cells, obtained before pregnancy. The TCR originated in a female donor with multiple sclerosis, enrolled in a pregnancy study. In nucleotides, the CDR3 is TGCAGCGTTGTTAGAACTGAAGCTTTCTTT. Encoded protein: CSVVRTEAFF.